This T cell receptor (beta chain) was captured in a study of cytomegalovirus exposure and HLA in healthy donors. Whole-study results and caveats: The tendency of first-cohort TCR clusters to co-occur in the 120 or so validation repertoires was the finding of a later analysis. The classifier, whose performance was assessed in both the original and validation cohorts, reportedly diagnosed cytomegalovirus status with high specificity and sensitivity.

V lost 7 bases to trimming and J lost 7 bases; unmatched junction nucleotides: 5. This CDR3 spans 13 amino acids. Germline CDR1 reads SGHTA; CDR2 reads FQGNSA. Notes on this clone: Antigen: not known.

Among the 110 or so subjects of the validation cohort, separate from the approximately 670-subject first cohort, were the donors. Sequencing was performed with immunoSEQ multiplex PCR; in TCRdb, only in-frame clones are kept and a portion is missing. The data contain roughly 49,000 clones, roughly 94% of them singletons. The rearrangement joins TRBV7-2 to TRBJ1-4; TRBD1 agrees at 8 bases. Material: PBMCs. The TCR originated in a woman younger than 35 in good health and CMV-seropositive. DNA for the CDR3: TGTGCCAGCACCAGGGGGCAGTCTGAAAAACTGTTTTTT. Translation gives CASTRGQSEKLFF.